One and the same sample provided the 27 T cell receptor beta chains below, sequenced in a study of T cells in Graves' hyperthyroidism and ophthalmopathy. The investigators amplified TCR beta CDR3 regions from RNA transcripts. HTBI primers were employed in a first-round RT-PCR of the TCR CDR3. Via MiXCR, TCRdb re-called the multiplex PCR reads, giving one row per CDR3 protein. Found here are about 300,000 distinct CDR3 sequences, around 19% of them singletons; the top ten hold under 40%. Sequenced input: blood. These receptors were taken from a man over 45 with Graves' ophthalmopathy.

The rearrangement uses TRBV11-2 and TRBJ1-1, with 10 bases fitting TRBD1. J was trimmed by 8 bases and V by 5 bases; bases with no gene match: 8. Germline V gene sequence: CDR1 SGHAT, CDR2 FQNNGV. The CDR3 sequence is 14 residues long. CDR3 DNA: TGTGCCAGCAGCCCTGGGACAGGGGTGAACGAAGCTTTCTTT. The encoded protein is CASSPGTGVNEAFF.

This clonotype was observed a few times. The genes are TRBV7-9 and TRBJ2-3; 8 positions match TRBD1. Germline V lookup: CDR1 SEHNR, CDR2 FQNEAQ (reference sequence). The ends lost 2 bases at V and 2 bases at J; junction bases unmatched: 9. The CDR3 consists of 17 residues. The CDR3 DNA follows: TGTGCCAGCAGCTTAAGTCTATGGGGACAGGTCACAGATACGCAGTATTTT. Amino acid sequence: CASSLSLWGQVTDTQYF.

This clonotype was seen a handful of times. The chain couples TRBV7-8 to TRBJ1-6, with D perhaps matching TRBD1 (6 bases). Trimming removed 5 bases from V and 11 bases from J, with 22 bases in between. The germline gives CDR1 SGHVS, CDR2 FQNEAQ. The CDR3 is 16 residues long. This CDR3 reads CASSHPWRGSETPLHF. In DNA, the CDR3 is TGTGCCAGCAGCCACCCGTGGAGGGGGTCGGAGACACCCCTCCACTTT.

With regard to this clonotype: Because the CDR3's place on the DNA is in doubt, the DNA is left out and the CDR3 is given as listed by TCRdb. The V call is TRBV20-1, the J call TRBJ1-3. Inclusive of both ends, the CDR3 amounts to 20 amino acids. The germline V gene encodes CDR1 DFQATT and CDR2 SNEGSKA (reference sequence). The CDR3 loop reads CSARVSGTYEQYFGPDTIYF.

Many counts were recorded for this clonotype. The chain combines TRBV12-3 or TRBV12-4 with TRBJ2-7; D is perhaps TRBD1 (5 bases). The V end was cut by 5 bases, the J end by 5 bases, with 16 bases between. The CDR3 is 14 amino acids. In DNA form, the CDR3 reads TGTGCCAGCAGTCCCATCCCGACAGTAGACGAGCAGTACTTC. Protein product: CASSPIPTVDEQYF.

Remarks on this clonotype: A read error may explain this, as a much larger clone is one base away. V is TRBV18 and J is TRBJ2-3; a weak D match, TRBD1 (5 bases). This CDR3 is built from 14 residues. In germline, CDR1 is KGHSH, CDR2 LQKENI. The CDR3: CASSPLRGVDAQYF. As DNA, the CDR3 is TGTGCCAGCTCACCACTAAGGGGCGTAGATGCGCAGTATTTT.

There are many counts of this clonotype. The rearrangement uses TRBV7-9 and TRBJ2-3; 8 positions agree with TRBD2. This CDR3 has 15 amino acids. V was pared by 4 bases and J by 6 bases, with 9 bases of the junction left unmatched. Germline values: CDR1 SEHNR, CDR2 FQNEAQ (reference sequence). CDR3 in amino acids: CASSSPRGGFDTQYF. The CDR3 DNA follows: TGTGCCAGCAGCTCACCCCGGGGGGGGTTTGATACGCAGTATTTT.

In its sample, this clonotype was seen a few times. The germline gene is not matched at one end of the junction; a read error may be the cause. The J gene is TRBJ2-1, the V gene TRBV5-1, with 8 bases aligning to TRBD2. This CDR3 region has 14 residues. Germline values: CDR1 SGHRS, CDR2 YFSETQ. The CDR3, as DNA: TGTGCCAGCAGTCCGGGACTAGACCACAATGAGCAGTTCTTC. This gives the protein CASSPGLDHNEQFF. The complete variable domain, with remaining parts taken from reference TRBV5-1 and TRBJ2-1, reads KAGVTQTPRYLIKTRGQQVTLSCSPISGHRSVSWYQQTPGQGLQFLFEYFSETQRNKGNFPGRFSGRQFSNSRSEMNVSTLELGDSALYLCASSPGLDHNEQFFGPGTRLTVL.

The chain combines TRBV4-1 with TRBJ1-4; tentatively, D is TRBD1 (6 bases). CDR3 length equals 15 residues. The V gene lost 0 bases and the J gene lost 8 bases, with 13 bases spanning the gap. Per germline, CDR1 MGHRA and CDR2 YSYEKL. The DNA of the CDR3 is TGCGCCAGCAGCCAAGACAGGGGAAATTCCGAAAAACTGTTTTTT. Encoded protein: CASSQDRGNSEKLFF.

The table lists this clonotype with many counts. The chain has TRBV28 and TRBJ2-7, with D tentatively TRBD1 (6 bases). The CDR3 loop spans 14 amino acids. CDR1 is MDHEN and CDR2 is SYDVKM in the germline V gene. V gave up 4 bases and J gave up 2 bases, with 12 bases separating them. CDR3 amino acids: CASSSPGTPYEQYF. For the CDR3, the DNA is TGTGCCAGCAGTTCCCCCGGGACACCCTACGAGCAGTACTTC. The full variable domain, in which reference TRBV28 and TRBJ2-7 provide the parts outside the CDR3, is DVKVTQSSRYLVKRTGEKVFLECVQDMDHENMFWYRQDPGLGLRLIYFSYDVKMKEKGDIPEGYSVSREKKERFSLILESASTNQTSMYLCASSSPGTPYEQYFGPGTRLTVT.

V usage is TRBV9 and J usage is TRBJ2-1; D possibly corresponds to TRBD1 (5 bases). Germline CDR1 reads SGDLS; CDR2 reads YYNGEE. Trimming took off 4 bases at V and 0 bases at J, with 14 bases between the two ends. The CDR3 spans 16 residues. The CDR3 DNA reads TGTGCCAGCAGCTCTAGTGGGGCCGTCTCCTACAATGAGCAGTTCTTC. This codes for CASSSSGAVSYNEQFF.

The chain joins TRBV12-3 or TRBV12-4 to TRBJ1-2; D possibly corresponds to TRBD1 (6 bases). Trimming took 5 bases from V and 3 from J, leaving 25 bases between them. This CDR3 contains 18 residues. The CDR3 bases are TGTGCCAGCAGTGAGCCCACCAGCCTTGGACAGAGGCACTATGGCTACACCTTC. Encoded protein: CASSEPTSLGQRHYGYTF.

This clonotype was seen repeatedly, ten times or more. CDR3 in DNA: TGCGCCAGCAGCTTTACAGGAGACCCGTACGAGCAGTACTTC. It yields the protein CASSFTGDPYEQYF. This sequence joins TRBV5-1 and TRBJ2-7; D may be TRBD1 (5 bases). The CDR3 runs to 14 residues. In germline, CDR1 is SGHRS, CDR2 YFSETQ. Between the trimmed V and J ends, which lost 2 bases and 4 bases, there was a span of 13 bases.

This clonotype was seen ten or more times. The chain joins TRBV28 to TRBJ1-1; D unresolved. This CDR3 region has 17 residues. Germline values: CDR1 MDHEN, CDR2 SYDVKM. The V and J ends lost 3 bases and 0 bases respectively, with 17 bases between them. CDR3 loop: CASSFYRRRGMNTEAFF. The CDR3 DNA is TGTGCCAGCAGTTTCTATCGGAGGCGAGGAATGAACACTGAAGCTTTCTTT.

The CDR3 is CASSKWSEQFF. CDR3 nucleotides: TGCGCCAGCAGTAAGTGGAGTGAGCAGTTCTTC. V usage is TRBV10-1 and J usage is TRBJ2-1; D remains ambiguous. Germline CDR1 WNHNN, CDR2 SYGVQD (reference sequence). The CDR3 consists of 11 residues. Trimming left V 5 bases short and J 9 bases short, with 8 bases between.

This clonotype has a handful of counts. The J gene is TRBJ2-1, the V gene TRBV20-1; 12 bases fit TRBD2. Germline CDR1 reads DFQATT; CDR2 reads SNEGSKA (reference sequence). The CDR3 extends over 15 amino acids. Germline trimming cut 5 bases from V and 9 bases from J; bases unmatched to any gene: 11. This chain's CDR3 is CSAPQNRGLAGEQFF. For the CDR3, the DNA is TGCAGTGCTCCCCAGAACAGGGGACTAGCGGGTGAGCAGTTCTTC.

This sequence joins TRBV29-1 and TRBJ2-2, with TRBD2 as a possible D gene (5 bases). The CDR3 consists of 14 residues. The V end lost 4 bases, the J end lost 5 bases, and 14 bases lay between the germline ends. The germline CDR1 and CDR2 sequences are SQVTM and ANQGSEA. The DNA of the CDR3 is TGCAGCGTTGGCCTAGCTTCGGGGACCGGGGAGCTGTTTTTT. Its protein is CSVGLASGTGELFF.

This clonotype occurred many times. The V call is TRBV11-2, the J call TRBJ2-1; D gene unclear. The V and J ends lost 3 bases and 4 bases respectively, with 7 bases between them. Germline CDR1 is SGHAT and CDR2 is FQNNGV. The CDR3 has 13 amino acids. CDR3 bases: TGTGCCAGCAGCTTGATTAAGTACAATGAGCAGTTCTTC. This translates into CASSLIKYNEQFF.

The V call is TRBV19, the J call TRBJ2-6, with D hard to call. Germline-derived CDR1 and CDR2 are LNHDA and SQIVND (reference sequence). The CDR3 totals 12 residues. Trimming shortened V by 6 bases and J by 4 bases, and 4 bases separated the two germline ends. CDR3 loop: CASRVGANVLTF. The CDR3 DNA reads TGTGCCAGTAGGGTAGGGGCCAACGTCCTGACTTTC.

About this clonotype itself: A much bigger clone sits one base away, suggesting this may be a read error. This chain links TRBV6-2 or TRBV6-3 with TRBJ2-7; no firm D call. Trimming removed 4 bases from V and 3 bases from J, with 16 bases in between. This CDR3 contains 15 residues. CDR1 is MNHEY, CDR2 SVGEGT, per germline. This chain's CDR3 is CASSSLRTEVYEQYF. The CDR3 DNA is TGTGCCAGCAGTTCCCTCCGGACCGAAGTCTACGAGCAGTACTTC.

This chain connects TRBV6-1 to TRBJ2-5; 9 bases agree with TRBD2. Germline loops: CDR1 MNHNS, CDR2 SASEGT. The CDR3 extends over 13 amino acids. Losses at the gene ends were 7 bases for V and 8 bases for J; bases not matched to a gene: 8. The CDR3 bases are TGTGCCAGCACCGGGGGACTAGCCCGAACCCAGTACTTC. It codes for CASTGGLARTQYF.

The CDR3 bases are TGCAGTGCTGCCGGGACCGAGAACACCGGGGAGCTGTTTTTT. Protein sequence: CSAAGTENTGELFF. The chain has TRBV20-1 and TRBJ2-2; D may correspond to TRBD1 or TRBD2 (5 bases each). CDR1 DFQATT and CDR2 SNEGSKA come from the germline V gene (reference sequence). The CDR3 is 14 amino acids. Trimming removed 5 bases from V and 1 base from J, with 11 bases in between.

This clonotype was picked up a small number of times. V is TRBV19 and J is TRBJ1-1; D is unclear. Trimming removed 5 bases from V and 1 base from J, with 14 bases in between. The CDR3 runs 15 residues. Germline CDR1 and CDR2: LNHDA and SQIVND (reference sequence). As DNA, the CDR3 is TGTGCCAGTAGTCGTGCCCGGACTCCGAACACTGAAGCTTTCTTT. It codes for CASSRARTPNTEAFF.

This clonotype was picked up a small number of times. The CDR3, as DNA: TGTGCCAGCAGTTTCGATGTCTCTGGAAACACCATATATTTT. Its translation: CASSFDVSGNTIYF. The gene calls are TRBV6-2 or TRBV6-3 and TRBJ1-3; no clear D gene. The CDR3 covers 14 residues. Trimming removed 4 bases from V and 0 bases from J, with 7 bases in between. Germline CDR1 reads MNHEY; CDR2 reads SVGEGT.

This clonotype was seen many times. The gene calls are TRBV6-1 and TRBJ1-5; tentative D call: TRBD1 (5 bases). With 5 bases removed from V and 1 base from J, the gap between germline ends came to 18 bases. Germline V gene sequence: CDR1 MNHNS, CDR2 SASEGT. This CDR3 is 17 amino acids long. CDR3 DNA sequence: TGTGCCAGCAGTACCCCGGGGAGGGGAACGAGCAATCAGCCCCAGCATTTT. Amino acids: CASSTPGRGTSNQPQHF.

This clonotype appeared a few times. This chain uses TRBV9 with TRBJ2-7, with 7 bases lining up with TRBD2. CDR1 SGDLS and CDR2 YYNGEE come from the germline V gene. V dropped 4 bases and J dropped 1; count of bases not matched to a gene: 5. CDR3 size: 14 residues. CDR3 in amino acids: CASSLREGSYEQYF. CDR3 coding DNA: TGTGCCAGCAGCCTGAGGGAGGGTTCCTACGAGCAGTACTTC.

The chain carries TRBV7-2 and TRBJ2-3, with D possibly matching TRBD1 (5 bases). Deletions cut 8 bases from V and 8 bases from J, with 20 bases between. The CDR3 covers 14 residues. In germline, CDR1 is SGHTA, CDR2 FQGNSA. The CDR3 sequence is CASSPVEARGTQYF. The CDR3 DNA is TGTGCCAGCTCCCCCGTGGAAGCAAGGGGTACGCAGTATTTT.